This T cell receptor (beta chain) was retrieved from a study of Tregs in tolerant kidney transplant recipients (dated by TCRdb to the late 2010s). Regarding the research as a whole: Related donors were used in the transplants with nonmyeloablative bone marrow transplantation, and mixed chimerism was transient in the human trials. The study used TCRbeta sequencing to identify donor-specific regulatory T cells before combined kidney and bone marrow transplantation, then tracked those cells after transplant.

General study outcomes and caveats: Expanding Tregs with activated donor B cells appeared to identify the most biologically relevant and donor-specific TCRbeta repertoire. In tolerant patients, the expansion of donor-specific Tregs was greater than global Treg expansion, suggesting that the expansion was antigen-driven rather than nonspecific. Because the PCR primers were changed over time for some patients, nucleotide-level comparison could not be performed across the samples from those patients. Although technical replication error seemed to be minimal, the question of biological reproducibility was not addressed directly. The study was constrained by small patient numbers, and validation of the findings is required in larger populations and under other immunosuppression protocols.

According to the study, the label for this sample's time point signals: blood sample drawn before combined kidney and bone marrow transplant. Thawed PBMCs were FACS-sorted into unstimulated Tregs (CD4+CD25+CD127-), CD4+ non-Tregs (CD4+CD25-), CD4 cells and CD8 cells. Prior to Treg sorting, thawed PBMCs were rested overnight at 37 degrees C with around 220 IU/ml IL-2. The patients were 4 recipients of combined kidney and bone marrow transplants from the ITN036ST trial, and samples were available only for these trial subjects. Healthy control blood was processed to PBMCs with a Ficoll density gradient and then cryopreserved, whereas patient PBMCs were collected both before and after transplant. For TCRbeta CDR3 sequencing, genomic DNA was extracted from sorted cells using the QIAGEN DNeasy Blood and Tissue Kit. High-throughput TCRbeta CDR3 sequencing, including PCR amplification with bias correction and internal controls, was performed commercially through immunoSEQ. The authors' pipeline ran thus. Unique productive TCRbeta sequences were defined by CDR3 nucleotide sequence where primers matched, and otherwise by CDR3 amino acid sequence together with Vbeta and Jbeta genes. Sorting error was corrected by removing sequences shared between sorted populations at a frequency ratio of 2:1 or less, and the remaining shared sequences were assigned to the higher population. A sequence counted as donor-reactive if, in CFSE-low cells, the sequence had a frequency of at least 0.01% and was expanded at least 5-fold compared with unstimulated cells. Jensen-Shannon divergence, calculated on the top 100 TCRbeta sequences ranked by frequency, was used to quantify repertoire divergence. For samples with multiple sequencing runs, sorting error was corrected in each run separately before the runs were combined. TCRdb's version of the immuneACCESS table is confined to in-frame rearrangements and falls short of the full clone set. An unresolved V gene accounts for under half of the shortfall where checked; the remainder is of unknown origin. V and J calls and clone size follow that table, whereas D and trimming were derived from the DNA. A total of 50,000 to 75,000 clones appear in this sample, 80% to 90% of them only once. The ten largest clones capture 2% to 2.5% of the sample.

A word on this clone: Its specific antigen is unknown. It has no much larger one-base neighbor in the sample; base qualities were not kept.

Taken from the germline V gene (reference sequence), the CDR1 and CDR2 loops are GTSNPN and SVGIG. The CDR3 contains 15 residues, cysteine and phenylalanine counted. Only the CDR3 DNA is retained, 45 bases long and in frame from the first base. Between the V and J ends, shortened by 3 bases and 2 bases respectively, the junction contains 14 bases. The source is a human donor who received a combined kidney and bone marrow transplant. This chain is built from TRBV30 and TRBJ1-3; 5 matching bases give a weak D call of TRBD1. Material: Tregs from blood, obtained before the transplant. The nucleotides are TGTGCCTGGAGGATCCCCGGGACCCCTGGAAACACCATATATTTT. Translated, this gives CAWRIPGTPGNTIYF.